This T cell receptor beta chain is from a study of Graves' ophthalmopathy and Graves' hyperthyroidism. Many counts were recorded for this clonotype. The germline CDR1 and CDR2 sequences are LNHNV and YYDKDF (reference sequence). This CDR3 is built from 17 residues. V gave up 8 bases and J gave up 7 bases; unmatched junction bases: 22. TCR beta CDR3 amplification used RNA transcripts. RT-PCR with HTBI primers came first, then second-round multiplex PCR. TCRdb itself ran the multiplex PCR reads through MiXCR, one entry per CDR3 protein. This repertoire shows roughly 400,000 distinct CDR3 sequences, 17% found once; its top ten account for roughly 2.3%.

V gene TRBV15 combines with J gene TRBJ1-1, with 7 bases that match TRBD1. The sequenced material came from peripheral blood. The TCR was taken from an adult woman with stable Graves' hyperthyroidism. CDR3 amino acids: CATRQHRGRFPKGEAFF. CDR3 sequence (DNA): TGTGCCACCCGCCAGCACAGGGGCCGCTTTCCTAAGGGTGAAGCTTTCTTT.